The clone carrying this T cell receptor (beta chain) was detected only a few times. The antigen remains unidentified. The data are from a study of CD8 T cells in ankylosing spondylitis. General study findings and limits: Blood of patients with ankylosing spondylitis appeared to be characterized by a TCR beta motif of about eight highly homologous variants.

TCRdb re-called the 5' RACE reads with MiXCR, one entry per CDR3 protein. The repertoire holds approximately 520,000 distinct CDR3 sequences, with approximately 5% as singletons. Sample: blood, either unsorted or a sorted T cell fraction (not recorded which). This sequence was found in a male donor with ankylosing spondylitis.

The CDR3 here is CASSSEGQETQYF. CDR3 nucleotide sequence: TGCGCCAGCAGCTCGGAGGGCCAAGAGACCCAGTACTTC. The chain has TRBV5-1 and TRBJ2-5; possibly TRBD2 for D (6 bases). The germline V and J ends were trimmed by 3 bases and 1 base, with 7 bases remaining between them. Per the germline V gene, CDR1 is SGHRS and CDR2 is YFSETQ. The CDR3 covers 13 residues.